Below, 3 T cell receptor beta chains from the same sample are listed, as sequenced in a study of graft-versus-host responses after intestinal transplantation. Assay: immunoSEQ multiplex PCR; the TCRdb copy retains only in-frame clones and omits some. The repertoire holds thousands of clones, with 31% as singletons. This specimen was alloreactive CD4+ T cells from a mixed lymphocyte reaction culture, taken before intestinal transplant. Subset given: CFSE-low proliferating T cells sorted from approximately 6-day pre-transplant mixed lymphocyte reaction (GvH or HvG direction). The receptors come from a human patient who received an intestinal transplant.

There are a few counts of this clone. This sample also contains other DNA sequences that code for the same CDR3. The rearrangement links TRBV6-1 to TRBJ2-3; the match to TRBD2 covers 10 bases. CDR1 and CDR2 (germline): MNHNS, SASEGT. The CDR3 consists of 14 residues. With 5 bases clipped from V and 4 bases from J, the junction kept 3 bases outside the gene matches. CDR3 in DNA: TGTGCCAGCAGTTCTAGCGGGAGCCCAGATACGCAGTATTTT. Translation gives CASSSSGSPDTQYF.

This clone was detected once. The rearrangement links TRBV7-9 to TRBJ1-2; the match to TRBD1 covers 7 bases. The CDR3 loop spans 17 amino acids. Germline CDR1 and CDR2: SEHNR and FQNEAQ (reference sequence). The junction had 15 bases not matched to a gene; V was cut back by 3 bases and J by 5 bases. The CDR3 loop is CASSFPVPSTGRYGYTF. As DNA, the CDR3 is TGTGCCAGCAGCTTCCCCGTCCCGTCGACAGGGAGGTATGGCTACACCTTC.

This clone rates as medium-sized (0.01 to 0.1%). This sequence joins TRBV4-2 and TRBJ2-7, with unresolved D. The CDR3 runs 11 residues. Between the trimmed V and J ends, which lost 3 bases and 7 bases, there was a span of 7 bases. The germline V gene encodes CDR1 LGHNA and CDR2 YNFKEQ. The CDR3 sequence is CASSQAAEQYF. The DNA for the CDR3 is TGTGCCAGCAGCCAGGCCGCAGAGCAGTACTTC.